Given below is one T cell receptor (beta chain) in context. The antigen it binds to is not known. Base quality data are lacking; no much larger clone is found one base away. The sample's time point label, decoded: baseline before oral tofacitinib. From alopecia areata patients, peripheral blood was collected along with lesional scalp punch biopsies. PBMCs were isolated by density centrifugation and stained for CD3, CD4 and CD8, and CD4+ and CD8+ T cells were sorted on a FACSAria. CDR1 and CDR2, looked up from the germline V gene (reference sequence), are SSHAT and FNYEAQ. The CDR3 measures 15 amino acids from cysteine to phenylalanine. Just CDR3 DNA is preserved here, 45 bases in frame from base 1. Here V drops 5 bases and J drops 6 bases, and the junction holds 9 bases not matched to any gene. The entry originates in a study of CD8+ T cells in alopecia areata (dated by TCRdb to between 2018 and 2020). Looking at the study overall: The treated patients took part in an open-label pilot trial in which moderate-to-severe alopecia areata was treated with oral tofacitinib at 5 to 10 mg twice daily. Human TCRbeta sequencing covered scalp tissue and sorted CD4+ and CD8+ peripheral blood T cells from patchy and totalis/universalis alopecia areata patients and healthy controls. Biopsies were taken from tofacitinib-treated patients at baseline and again at 4 and 24 weeks into treatment, and several of those patients also had a later scalp biopsy. Tofacitinib was given for 6 to 18 months, followed by 6 months of follow-up off drug to assess delayed response and recurrence. In both human patients and the C3H/HeJ mouse model, the study applied high-throughput TCRbeta sequencing to look at T cell clonal expansion in alopecia areata. RNA came from the PAXgene miRNA kit for fixed scalp, the miRNeasy kit for PBMCs, and the RNeasy kit for mouse skin. immunoSEQ multiplex PCR using 35 Vbeta forward primers and 13 Jbeta reverse primers was used to amplify TCRbeta CDR3 regions. Clonality in the scalp was compared among normal scalp (n=4), patchy alopecia areata scalp (n=8), and alopecia totalis/universalis scalp (n=8). The research as a whole found: Lesional scalp, especially in alopecia totalis/universalis, showed higher clonality and more expanded CD8+ clones than normal scalp, suggesting antigenic drive. Unlike mouse skin, which is dominated by gammadelta T cells, normal human skin has resident alphabeta T cells that are also sequenced, and this complicates analysis of the scalp TCR repertoire. Shared TCR sequences between patients were less evident than in mice, which may be partly attributable to HLA diversity in the patient population.

Receptors were amplified or captured by the immunoSEQ multiplex PCR assay. To provide template for TCR sequencing, every sample had RNA extracted and reverse transcribed into cDNA. SuperScript III was used to make first-strand cDNA, primed with a 2:1 mix of oligo-dT and random hexamers. A synthetic immune receptor repertoire was used to gauge amplification bias, and whatever bias remained was removed computationally. Under the source paper's analysis protocol: Raw reads were preprocessed to remove errors, and CDR3 was defined according to IMGT conventions as the region from the conserved cysteine to phenylalanine. Clonality was computed as 1 minus the Shannon entropy, with the entropy normalized by log2 of the number of productive unique TCRs. Whether scalp clones were CD4 or CD8 was inferred by matching scalp TCRbeta sequences against CD4 and CD8 repertoires sorted from blood. Sourced from immuneACCESS, this table was stored by TCRdb with only in-frame sequences that have V and J called. A share of the clones is absent; for the studies checked, an unresolved V gene accounts for under half, and the remainder has no known explanation. V and J calls plus clone size are reproduced from that table; the DNA served to infer D and trimming. In this sample the table shows 170,000 or so clones, approximately 62% of which occur a single time. Of the sample, over 1.5% falls within the top ten clones.

The sequence joins TRBV7-7 to TRBJ2-1; 8 of the junction bases match TRBD2. Source: CD4+ T cells sorted from blood, taken at week 0. This sequence was found in a human donor with alopecia areata. The nucleotide sequence is TGTGCCAGCAGCATATTAGCGGGGAGGGGCAATGAGCAGTTCTTC. Translation gives CASSILAGRGNEQFF.